This T cell receptor beta chain came from a study of T cells in Graves' hyperthyroidism and ophthalmopathy. Uncontrolled infection, other autoimmune disease, pregnancy and lactation each barred patients from inclusion. This clonotype was counted many times. The CDR3 regions of TCR beta were amplified from RNA transcripts. First-round RT-PCR with HTBI primers amplified the TCR CDR3 region. MiXCR was run by TCRdb on the multiplex PCR reads, yielding one entry per CDR3 protein. The data show a few hundred thousand distinct CDR3 sequences, less than 15% seen once. The CDR3 extends over 13 amino acids. Germline lookup yields CDR1 MNHEY and CDR2 SVGAGI. Trimming stripped 2 bases from V and 2 bases from J, with 7 bases between.

What was sequenced was blood. This clonotype was sampled from a woman in her 40s with Graves' hyperthyroidism that later progressed to Graves' ophthalmopathy. This sequence joins TRBV6-5 and TRBJ2-7; D not resolved. In nucleotides, the CDR3 is TGTGCCAGCAGTTACGTGAGAGCCTACGAGCAGTACTTC. This gives the protein CASSYVRAYEQYF.